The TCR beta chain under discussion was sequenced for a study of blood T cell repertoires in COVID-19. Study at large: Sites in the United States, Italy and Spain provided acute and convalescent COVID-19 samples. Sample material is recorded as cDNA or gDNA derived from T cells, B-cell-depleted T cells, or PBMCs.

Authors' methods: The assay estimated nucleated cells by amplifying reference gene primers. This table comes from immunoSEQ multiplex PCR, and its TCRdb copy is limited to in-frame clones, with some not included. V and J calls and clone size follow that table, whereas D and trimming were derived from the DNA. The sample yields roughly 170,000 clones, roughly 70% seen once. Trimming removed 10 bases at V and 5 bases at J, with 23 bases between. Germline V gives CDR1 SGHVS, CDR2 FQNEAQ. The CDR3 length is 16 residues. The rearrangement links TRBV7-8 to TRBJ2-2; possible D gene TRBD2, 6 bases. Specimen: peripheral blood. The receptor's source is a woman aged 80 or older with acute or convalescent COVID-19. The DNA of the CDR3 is TGTGCCATCACACCTCGACGGGAGTTGAGGACCGGGGAGCTGTTTTTT. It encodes CAITPRRELRTGELFF.